This T cell receptor beta chain was observed in a study of vaccination and CD4 T cells after COVID-19. The CDR3 is 16 amino acids. Germline V gene data show CDR1 as MNHEY and CDR2 as SVGAGI. Trimming cost V 2 bases and J 0 bases, with 11 bases left between them. This clonotype was seen only once. What it recognizes is unknown. Noted treatment: roughly 10-day PBMC culture with coronavirus spike peptide pools or control peptides (ViraFEST assay). Positive PCR dates spanned March to December 2020, predating US Alpha, Beta and Delta variants. Scientists ran DNA taken from cultured CD4+ T cells through the Oncomine TCR Beta short-read assay for sequencing. TCRdb called the PCR reads again in MiXCR, with one record for every CDR3 protein. Of more than 9,500 distinct CDR3 sequences in the sample, more than 70% were seen once.

Sequencing was carried out using CD4+ T cells from blood, cultured in vitro. The sequence was collected from a human donor who had recovered from COVID-19. The V gene is TRBV6-5, the J gene TRBJ1-3; D might be TRBD1 (5 bases). CDR3 sequence reads: CASSYRQSDSGNTIYF. CDR3 sequence (DNA): TGTGCCAGCAGTTACCGACAGTCTGACTCTGGAAACACCATATATTTT.